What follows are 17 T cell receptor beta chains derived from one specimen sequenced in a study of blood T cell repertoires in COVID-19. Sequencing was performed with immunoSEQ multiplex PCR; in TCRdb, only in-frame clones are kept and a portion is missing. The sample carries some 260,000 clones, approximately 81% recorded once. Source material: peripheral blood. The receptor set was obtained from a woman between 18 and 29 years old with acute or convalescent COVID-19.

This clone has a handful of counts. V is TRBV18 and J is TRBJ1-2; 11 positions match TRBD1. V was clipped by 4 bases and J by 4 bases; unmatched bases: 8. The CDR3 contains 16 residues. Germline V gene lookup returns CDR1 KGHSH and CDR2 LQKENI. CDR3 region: CASSLPGTGGGYGYTF. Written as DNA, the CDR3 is TGTGCCAGCTCACTTCCCGGGACAGGGGGGGGCTATGGCTACACCTTC.

CDR3: CASSLEGLATDEQFF. CDR3 nucleotides: TGTGCCAGCAGCTTAGAGGGACTAGCGACCGATGAGCAGTTCTTC. This rearrangement joins TRBV11-2 to TRBJ2-1, with 10 bases lining up with TRBD2. CDR1 is SGHAT and CDR2 is FQNNGV in the germline V gene. After removal of 0 bases from V and 8 bases from J, the junction contained 4 bases not matched to a gene. The CDR3 has 15 residues.

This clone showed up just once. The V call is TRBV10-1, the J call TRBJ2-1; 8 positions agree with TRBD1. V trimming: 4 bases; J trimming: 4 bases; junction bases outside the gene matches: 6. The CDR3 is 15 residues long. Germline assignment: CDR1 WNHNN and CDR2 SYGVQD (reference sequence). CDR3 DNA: TGCGCCAGCAGTGCTGGGACAGGTGTTTACAATGAGCAGTTCTTC. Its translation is CASSAGTGVYNEQFF.

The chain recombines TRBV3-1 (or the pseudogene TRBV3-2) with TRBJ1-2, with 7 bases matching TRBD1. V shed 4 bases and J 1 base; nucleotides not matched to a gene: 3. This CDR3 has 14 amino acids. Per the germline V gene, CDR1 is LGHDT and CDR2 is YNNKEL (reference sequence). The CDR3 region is CASSPRQGNYGYTF. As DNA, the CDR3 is TGTGCCAGCAGCCCCCGACAGGGTAACTATGGCTACACCTTC.

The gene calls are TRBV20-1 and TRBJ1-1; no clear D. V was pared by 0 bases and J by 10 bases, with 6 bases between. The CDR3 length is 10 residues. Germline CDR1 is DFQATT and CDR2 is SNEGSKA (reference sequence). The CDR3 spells CSARDEGAFF. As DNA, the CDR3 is TGCAGTGCTAGAGACGAGGGAGCTTTCTTT.

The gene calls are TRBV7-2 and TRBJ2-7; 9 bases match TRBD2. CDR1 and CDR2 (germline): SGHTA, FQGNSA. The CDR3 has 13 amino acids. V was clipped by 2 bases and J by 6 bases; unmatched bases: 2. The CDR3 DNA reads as TGTGCCAGCAGCTTACTGCGGGAGGGCGAGCAGTACTTC. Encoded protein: CASSLLREGEQYF.

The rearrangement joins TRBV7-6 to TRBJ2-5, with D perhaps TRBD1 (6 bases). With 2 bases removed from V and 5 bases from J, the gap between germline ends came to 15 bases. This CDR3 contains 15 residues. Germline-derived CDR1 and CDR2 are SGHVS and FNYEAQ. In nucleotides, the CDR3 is TGTGCCAGCAGCTTACATCGACAGGTCAAGGAGACCCAGTACTTC. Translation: CASSLHRQVKETQYF.

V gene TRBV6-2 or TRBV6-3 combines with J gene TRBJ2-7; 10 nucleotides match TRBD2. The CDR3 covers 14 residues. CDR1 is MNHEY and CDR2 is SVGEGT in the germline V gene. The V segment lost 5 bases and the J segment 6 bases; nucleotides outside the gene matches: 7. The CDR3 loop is CASSPRLAGGEQYF. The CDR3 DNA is TGTGCCAGCAGTCCGAGACTAGCGGGTGGCGAGCAGTACTTC.

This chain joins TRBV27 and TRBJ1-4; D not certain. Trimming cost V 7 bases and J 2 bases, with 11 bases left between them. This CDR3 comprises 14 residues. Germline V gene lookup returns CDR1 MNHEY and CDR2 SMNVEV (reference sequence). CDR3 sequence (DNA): TGTGCCAGCACCGGTGCGGGCACTAATGAAAAACTGTTTTTT. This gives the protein CASTGAGTNEKLFF.

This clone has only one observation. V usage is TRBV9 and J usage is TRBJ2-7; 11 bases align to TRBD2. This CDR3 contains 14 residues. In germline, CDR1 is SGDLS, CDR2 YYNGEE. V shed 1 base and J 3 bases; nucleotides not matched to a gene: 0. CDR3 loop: CASSVTSGSYEQYF. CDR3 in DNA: TGTGCCAGCAGCGTAACTAGCGGGAGCTACGAGCAGTACTTC.

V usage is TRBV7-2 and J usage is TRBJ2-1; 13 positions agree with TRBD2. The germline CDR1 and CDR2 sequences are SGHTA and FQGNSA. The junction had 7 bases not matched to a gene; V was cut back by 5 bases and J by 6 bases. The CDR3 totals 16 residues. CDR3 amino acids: CASSARLAGGSNEQFF. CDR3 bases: TGTGCCAGCAGCGCACGACTAGCGGGAGGTAGCAATGAGCAGTTCTTC.

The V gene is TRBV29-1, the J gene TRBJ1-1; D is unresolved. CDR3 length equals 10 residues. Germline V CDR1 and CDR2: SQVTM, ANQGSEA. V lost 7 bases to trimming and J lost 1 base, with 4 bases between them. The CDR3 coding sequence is TGCAGCGGCGAGAACACTGAAGCTTTCTTT. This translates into CSGENTEAFF.

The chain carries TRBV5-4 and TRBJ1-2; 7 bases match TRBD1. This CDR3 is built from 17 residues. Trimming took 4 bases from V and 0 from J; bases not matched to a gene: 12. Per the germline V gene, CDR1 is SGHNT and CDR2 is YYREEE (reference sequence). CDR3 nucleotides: TGTGCCAGCAGCAGGCGGACAGGAGGGGAGACTAACTATGGCTACACCTTC. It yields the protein CASSRRTGGETNYGYTF. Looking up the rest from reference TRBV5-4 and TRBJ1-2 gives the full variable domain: ETGVTQSPTHLIKTRGQQVTLRCSSQSGHNTVSWYQQALGQGPQFIFQYYREEENGRGNFPPRFSGLQFPNYSSELNVNALELDDSALYLCASSRRTGGETNYGYTFGSGTRLTVV.

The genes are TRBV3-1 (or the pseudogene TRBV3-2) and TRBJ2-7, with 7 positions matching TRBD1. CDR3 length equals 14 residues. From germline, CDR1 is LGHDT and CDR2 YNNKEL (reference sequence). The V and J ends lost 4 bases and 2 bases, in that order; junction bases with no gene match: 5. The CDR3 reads CASSLLDRAYEQYF. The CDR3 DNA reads TGTGCCAGCAGCCTCCTAGACAGGGCCTACGAGCAGTACTTC.

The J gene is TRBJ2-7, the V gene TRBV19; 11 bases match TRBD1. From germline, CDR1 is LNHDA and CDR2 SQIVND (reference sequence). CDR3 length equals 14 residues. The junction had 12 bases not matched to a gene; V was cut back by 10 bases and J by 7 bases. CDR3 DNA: TGTGCCACCGCACCGGGACAGGGGGTTGTTGAGCAGTACTTC. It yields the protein CATAPGQGVVEQYF.

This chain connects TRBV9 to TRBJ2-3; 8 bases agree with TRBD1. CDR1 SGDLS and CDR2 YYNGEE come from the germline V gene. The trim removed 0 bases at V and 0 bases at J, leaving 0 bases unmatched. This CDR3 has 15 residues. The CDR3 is CASSVGQGSTDTQYF. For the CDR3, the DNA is TGTGCCAGCAGCGTAGGACAGGGGAGCACAGATACGCAGTATTTT. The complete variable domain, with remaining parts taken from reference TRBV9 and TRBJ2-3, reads DSGVTQTPKHLITATGQRVTLRCSPRSGDLSVYWYQQSLDQGLQFLIQYYNGEERAKGNILERFSAQQFPDLHSELNLSSLELGDSALYFCASSVGQGSTDTQYFGPGTRLTVL.

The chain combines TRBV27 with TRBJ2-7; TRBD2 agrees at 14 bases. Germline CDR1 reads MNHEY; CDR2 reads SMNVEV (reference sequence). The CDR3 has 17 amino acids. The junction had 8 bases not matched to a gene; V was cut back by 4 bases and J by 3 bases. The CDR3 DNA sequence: TGTGCCAGCAGTTCAATGACTAGCGGGAGGGCCTTCTACGAGCAGTACTTC. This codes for CASSSMTSGRAFYEQYF.